Shown below are 7 T cell receptor beta chains from a single sample sequenced in a study of cytomegalovirus exposure and HLA in healthy donors. With 60 Vbeta and 13 Jbeta primers, the PCR was carried out. This table comes from immunoSEQ multiplex PCR, and its TCRdb copy is limited to in-frame clones, with some not included. Here the sample spans about 150,000 clones, roughly 85% being singletons. Sequencing was carried out using PBMCs. These receptors were taken from a male donor in good health and CMV-seronegative.

J is TRBJ1-6 and V is TRBV19; 9 positions match TRBD1. This CDR3 comprises 16 residues. V trimming: 4 bases; J trimming: 8 bases; junction bases outside the gene matches: 9. CDR1 and CDR2 (germline): LNHDA, SQIVND (reference sequence). CDR3 DNA: TGTGCCAGTAGTACGTACAGGGGGCCTCAGGATTCACCCCTCCACTTT. Amino acids: CASSTYRGPQDSPLHF.

In its sample, this clone was seen once. This rearrangement joins TRBV9 to TRBJ2-7; 8 bases align to TRBD2. J was trimmed by 4 bases and V by 0 bases; bases with no gene match: 6. This CDR3 has 15 residues. The germline gives CDR1 SGDLS, CDR2 YYNGEE. DNA of the CDR3: TGTGCCAGCAGCGTAGGCGGGGGGACGCTGTACGAGCAGTACTTC. This codes for CASSVGGGTLYEQYF.

With regard to this clone: Sequence at one end of the junction differs from germline and may be a read error. DNA of the CDR3: TGTGCCAGTACGAACAGGCCTACTGGGGCCAACATCCTGACTTTC. As protein: CASTNRPTGANILTF. The V call is TRBV19, the J call TRBJ2-6; the D gene is possibly TRBD1 (5 bases). CDR1 and CDR2 (germline): LNHDA, SQIVND (reference sequence). CDR3 size: 15 residues.

The chain recombines TRBV29-1 with TRBJ2-3, with TRBD2 identical over 10 bases. In germline, CDR1 is SQVTM, CDR2 ANQGSEA. CDR3 length: 15 amino acids. Unmatched junction bases numbered 6, after V lost 4 bases and J lost 2 bases. The CDR3 sequence is CSVGIAGGSTDTQYF. In DNA form, the CDR3 reads TGCAGCGTTGGGATAGCGGGGGGCTCCACAGATACGCAGTATTTT.

J is TRBJ2-2 and V is TRBV7-6; no clear D gene. The V end lost 2 bases, the J end lost 8 bases, and 6 bases lay between the germline ends. Germline CDR1 SGHVS, CDR2 FNYEAQ. The CDR3 extends over 12 amino acids. In nucleotides, the CDR3 is TGTGCCAGCAGCTTATTAGTGGGGGAGCTGTTTTTT. As protein: CASSLLVGELFF.

The rearrangement uses TRBV4-3 and TRBJ2-1; the match to TRBD1 covers 7 bases. The germline V gene encodes CDR1 LGHNA and CDR2 YSLEER. Unmatched junction bases numbered 14, after V lost 1 base and J lost 8 bases. CDR3 size: 17 residues. CDR3 DNA sequence: TGCGCCAGCAGCCAAGGACCCCCCCCCTTACAGGGGCATGAGCAGTTCTTC. Amino acid sequence: CASSQGPPPLQGHEQFF.

About this clone itself: One end of the junction does not line up with germline, which may come from a read error. The chain employs TRBV11-2 and TRBJ1-3; D might be TRBD1 (6 bases). Germline values: CDR1 SGHAT, CDR2 FQNNGV. The CDR3 contains 17 residues. The CDR3 spells CVSSFTQGLPSGNTIYF. CDR3 bases: TGTGTCAGCAGCTTCACCCAGGGGCTACCCTCTGGAAACACCATATATTTT. The variable domain in full, completed from reference TRBV11-2 and TRBJ1-3, reads EAGVAQSPRYKIIEKRQSVAFWCNPISGHATLYWYQQILGQGPKLLIQFQNNGVVDDSQLPKDRFSAERLKGVDSTLKIQPAKLEDSAVYLCVSSFTQGLPSGNTIYFGEGSWLTVV.